The TCR beta chain under discussion was sequenced for a study of Graves' ophthalmopathy and Graves' hyperthyroidism. Study results and limitations: The model forecast ophthalmopathy progression, reaching around 70% sensitivity and 72% to 80% specificity.

RNA transcripts yielded amplified TCR beta CDR3 regions. RT-PCR was first run with HTBI primers, then multiplex PCR in a second round. One entry per CDR3 protein results from TCRdb running MiXCR on the multiplex PCR reads. The sample includes some 1.1 million distinct CDR3 sequences, 36% seen only once; the top ten take 11%. A note on this clonotype: Its matching antigen is unknown.

The CDR3 runs to 16 residues. V dropped 0 bases and J dropped 4; count of bases not matched to a gene: 8. Germline V gene lookup returns CDR1 SGDLS and CDR2 YYNGEE. This clonotype was obtained from an adult man with Graves' hyperthyroidism. This chain connects TRBV9 to TRBJ1-1; 8 bases align to TRBD1. The sequencing sample was made of peripheral blood or thyroid tissue (not recorded which). The DNA for the CDR3 is TGTGCCAGCAGCGTAGGTCTCCGGACAGGGTTCACTGAAGCTTTCTTT. Amino acids: CASSVGLRTGFTEAFF.